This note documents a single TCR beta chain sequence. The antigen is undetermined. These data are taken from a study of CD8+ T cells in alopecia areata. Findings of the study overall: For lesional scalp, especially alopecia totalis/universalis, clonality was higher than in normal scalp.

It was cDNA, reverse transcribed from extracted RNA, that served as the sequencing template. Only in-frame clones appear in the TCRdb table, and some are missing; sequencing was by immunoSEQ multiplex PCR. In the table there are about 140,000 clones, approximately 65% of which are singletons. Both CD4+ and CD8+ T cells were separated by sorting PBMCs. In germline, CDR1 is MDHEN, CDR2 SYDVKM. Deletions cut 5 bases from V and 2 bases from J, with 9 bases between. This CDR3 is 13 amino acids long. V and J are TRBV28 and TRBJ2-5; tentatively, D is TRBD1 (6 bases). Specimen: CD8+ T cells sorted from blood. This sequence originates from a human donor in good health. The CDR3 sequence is CASSTRGQETQYF. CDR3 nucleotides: TGTGCCAGCAGTACCAGGGGACAAGAGACCCAGTACTTC. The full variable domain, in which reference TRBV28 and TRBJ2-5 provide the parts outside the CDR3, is DVKVTQSSRYLVKRTGEKVFLECVQDMDHENMFWYRQDPGLGLRLIYFSYDVKMKEKGDIPEGYSVSREKKERFSLILESASTNQTSMYLCASSTRGQETQYFGPGTRLLVL.